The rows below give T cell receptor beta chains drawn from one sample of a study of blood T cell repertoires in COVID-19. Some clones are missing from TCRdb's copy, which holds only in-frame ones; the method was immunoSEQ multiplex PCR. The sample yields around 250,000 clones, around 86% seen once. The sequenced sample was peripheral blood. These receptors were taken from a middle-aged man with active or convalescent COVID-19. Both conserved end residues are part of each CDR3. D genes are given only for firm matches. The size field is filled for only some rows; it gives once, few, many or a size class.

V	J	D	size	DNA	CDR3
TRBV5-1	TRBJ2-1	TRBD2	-	TGCGCCAGCAGCCTATATAGCGGGGGCCGGAGTGAGCAGTTCTTC	CASSLYSGGRSEQFF
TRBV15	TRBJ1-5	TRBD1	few	TGTGCCACCAGCAGAGAAGGGCTTGGACAGGGTGATCAGCCCCAGCATTTT	CATSREGLGQGDQPQHF
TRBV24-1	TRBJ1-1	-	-	TGTGCCACCAGGGAAGGACTGGGTGAAGCTTTCTTT	CATREGLGEAFF
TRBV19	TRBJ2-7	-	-	TGTGCCAGTAGTACGGACAGCTCCTACGAGCAGTACTTC	CASSTDSSYEQYF
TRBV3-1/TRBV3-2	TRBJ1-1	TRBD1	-	TGTGCCAGCAGCCAAGGACAGGGAGGCACTGAAGCTTTCTTT	CASSQGQGGTEAFF
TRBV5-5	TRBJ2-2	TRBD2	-	TGTGCCAGCAGCTTTATCCCGGGACTAGCTCCCGGGGAGCTGTTTTTT	CASSFIPGLAPGELFF
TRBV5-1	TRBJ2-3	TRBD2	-	TGCGCCAGCAGGGGACTAGCGGATACGCAGTATTTT	CASRGLADTQYF
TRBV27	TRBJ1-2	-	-	TGTGCCAGCAGTTCTATTACCCGATTGGGGGCTTCTGGTGGCTACACCTTC	CASSSITRLGASGGYTF
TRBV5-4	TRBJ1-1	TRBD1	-	TGTGCCAGCAGCTGGGGGACAGGGGACACTGAAGCTTTCTTT	CASSWGTGDTEAFF
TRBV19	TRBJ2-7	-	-	TGTGCCAGTACCGGCAGGGCGACGGGCGAGCAGTACTTC	CASTGRATGEQYF
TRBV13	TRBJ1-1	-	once	TGTGCCAGCAGTTCCCGAGACAGGAACACTGAAGCTTTCTTT	CASSSRDRNTEAFF
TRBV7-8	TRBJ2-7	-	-	TGTGCCAGCAGCTTAGCGCTGACAAGCCGAACCTACGAGCAGTACTTC	CASSLALTSRTYEQYF
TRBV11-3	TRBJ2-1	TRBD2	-	TGTGCCAGCAGCCCCGGACTAGCGGGTAGGAATGAGCAGTTCTTC	CASSPGLAGRNEQFF
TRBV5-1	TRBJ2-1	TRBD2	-	TGCGCCAGCAGCTTGGTGGGCGGGAGCTCCTACAATGAGCAGTTCTTC	CASSLVGGSSYNEQFF
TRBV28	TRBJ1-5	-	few	TGTGCCAGCAGTCTGATGACGGGAACTAATCAGCCCCAGCATTTT	CASSLMTGTNQPQHF
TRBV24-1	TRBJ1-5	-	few	TGTGCCACCAGTGATTTAGGGGACTCCCGGCCCCAGCATTTT	CATSDLGDSRPQHF
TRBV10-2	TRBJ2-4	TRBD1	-	TGCGCCAGTACCGGGACAGGGGGCGAAAACATTCAGTACTTC	CASTGTGGENIQYF
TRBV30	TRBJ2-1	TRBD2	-	TGTGCCTGGAGTGTGGCCAGCGGGAGGGGGGGGTACGAGCAGTTCTTC	CAWSVASGRGGYEQFF
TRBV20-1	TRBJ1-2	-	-	TGCAGTGCTAGAGCCGGGGATGGCTACACCTTC	CSARAGDGYTF
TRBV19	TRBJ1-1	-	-	TGTGCCAGTAGTACGCAGGTGAACACTGAAGCTTTCTTT	CASSTQVNTEAFF
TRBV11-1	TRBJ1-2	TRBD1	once	TGTGCCAGCAGCGCGACAGGGCCGGGTGGCTACACCTTC	CASSATGPGGYTF
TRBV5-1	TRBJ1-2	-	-	TGCGCCAGCAGCTTGGGCAGGGATTATGGCTACACCTTC	CASSLGRDYGYTF
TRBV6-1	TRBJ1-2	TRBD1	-	TGTGCCAGCAGTGAAGTACCGCGAGGGGGCGGCTATGGCTACACCTTC	CASSEVPRGGGYGYTF
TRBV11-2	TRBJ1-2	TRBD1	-	TGTGCCAGCAGTCTTACGCGGGACAGTGTCTCGGGCTACACCTTC	CASSLTRDSVSGYTF
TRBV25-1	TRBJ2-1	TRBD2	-	TGTGCCAGCAGTAAACTAGCGAGTGAGCAGTTCTTC	CASSKLASEQFF
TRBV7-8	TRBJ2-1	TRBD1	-	TGTGCCAGCAGCCGTAAAAACCGGGACAGGGGTGGAGCGCATTCGAAAGGGAATGAGCAGTTCTTC	CASSRKNRDRGGAHSKGNEQFF
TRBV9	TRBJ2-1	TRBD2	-	TGTGCCAGCAGCTGGACTAGCGGGGGATTGCGGGAGCAGTTCTTC	CASSWTSGGLREQFF
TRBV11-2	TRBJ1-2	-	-	TGTGCCAGCAGCTTCTTGCTTCAGGTAGATGGCTACACCTTC	CASSFLLQVDGYTF
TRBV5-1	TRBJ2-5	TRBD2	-	TGCGCCAGCAGCGATAGACTAGCGGGAGCTCGAGAGACCCAGTACTTC	CASSDRLAGARETQYF
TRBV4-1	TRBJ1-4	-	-	TGCGCCAGCAGCCAAGGTGGAGCGAATGAAAAACTGTTTTTT	CASSQGGANEKLFF
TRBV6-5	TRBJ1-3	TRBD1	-	TGTGCCAGCACCCGGGACAGGGGGCTCGGAAACACCATATATTTT	CASTRDRGLGNTIYF
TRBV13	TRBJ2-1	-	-	TGTGCCAGCAGTGCTAGCTTTCTGGGGATTGAGCAGTTCTTC	CASSASFLGIEQFF
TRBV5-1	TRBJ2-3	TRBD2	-	TGCGCCAGCAGCTTGGAACCTAGCGGGAGGGCCACAGATACGCAGTATTTT	CASSLEPSGRATDTQYF
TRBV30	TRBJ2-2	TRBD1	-	TGTGCCTGGAGCATATCCGGGACAGGAAAATTCGGGGAGCTGTTTTTT	CAWSISGTGKFGELFF
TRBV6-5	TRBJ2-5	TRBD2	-	TGTGCCGGGGGTACTAGCGGGAGGGCGGGAGAGACCCAGTACTTC	CAGGTSGRAGETQYF
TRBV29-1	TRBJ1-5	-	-	TGCAGCGTTGAAACAGGGCTGAACAATCAGCCCCAGCATTTT	CSVETGLNNQPQHF
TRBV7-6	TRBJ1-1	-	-	TGTGCCAGCAGCTTAGACCTAGGGGGGGGTAATACTGAAGCTTTCTTT	CASSLDLGGGNTEAFF
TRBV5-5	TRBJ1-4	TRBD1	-	TGTGCCAGCGGATTCGCGGGGACAGCGCCTGAAAAACTGTTTTTT	CASGFAGTAPEKLFF
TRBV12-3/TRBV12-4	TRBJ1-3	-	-	TGTGCCAGCAGTCAGGGATCAGGAAACACCATATATTTT	CASSQGSGNTIYF
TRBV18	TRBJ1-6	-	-	TGTGCCAGCTCACCAGAGGGCTCCTATAATTCACCCCTCCACTTT	CASSPEGSYNSPLHF
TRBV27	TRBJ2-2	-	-	TGTGCCAGCAACAGGGATGACACCGGGGAGCTGTTTTTT	CASNRDDTGELFF
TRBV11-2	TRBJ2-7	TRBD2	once	TGTGCCAGCAGCTTCGGGGGGGGTAGCTACGAGCAGTACTTC	CASSFGGGSYEQYF
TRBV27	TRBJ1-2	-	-	TGTGCCAGCAGCTCGGTTCCTAGAGATGGCTACACCTTC	CASSSVPRDGYTF
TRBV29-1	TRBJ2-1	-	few	TGCAGCGTTGAGTGGACAGACTACAATGAGCAGTTCTTC	CSVEWTDYNEQFF
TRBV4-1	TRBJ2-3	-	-	TGCGCCAGCAGCCAGCTTCCTGCCCAGGCCACAGATACGCAGTATTTT	CASSQLPAQATDTQYF
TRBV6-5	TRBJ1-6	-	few	TGTGCCAGCAGTTATAACCCGCATGGCTCAGATTCACCCCTCCACTTT	CASSYNPHGSDSPLHF
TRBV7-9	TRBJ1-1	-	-	TGTGCCAGCAGCTTGCAGCAGGGGAACACTGAAGCTTTCTTT	CASSLQQGNTEAFF
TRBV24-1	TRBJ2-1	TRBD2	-	TGTGCCACCAGTGAAGAGGCCGGGACTAGCGGGAAGTATGAGCAGTTCTTC	CATSEEAGTSGKYEQFF
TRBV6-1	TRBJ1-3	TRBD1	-	TGTGCCAGCAGTGTGGACAGGAGTGGCGCTGGAAACACCATATATTTT	CASSVDRSGAGNTIYF
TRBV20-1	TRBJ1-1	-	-	TGCAGTGCTAGACAGGGTGAAGCTTTCTTT	CSARQGEAFF
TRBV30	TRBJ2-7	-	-	TGTGCCTGGAGGCCTGCGACAGCCTCCTACGAGCAGTACTTC	CAWRPATASYEQYF
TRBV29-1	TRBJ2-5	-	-	TGCAGCGTCCTGGACAGAGTACACCAAGAGACCCAGTACTTC	CSVLDRVHQETQYF
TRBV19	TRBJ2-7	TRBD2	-	TGTGCCAGTAGTATCGGGGCTAGCGGAGGCTACGAGCAGTACTTC	CASSIGASGGYEQYF
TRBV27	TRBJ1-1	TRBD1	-	TGTGCCAGCAGTTTAACTGACAGGGAGACTGAAGCTTTCTTT	CASSLTDRETEAFF
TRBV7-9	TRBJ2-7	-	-	TGTGCCAGCAGCAGGGGTACCTACGAGCAGTACTTC	CASSRGTYEQYF
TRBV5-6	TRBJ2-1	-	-	TGTGCCAGCAGTCCAGGGTCCTACAATGAGCAGTTCTTC	CASSPGSYNEQFF
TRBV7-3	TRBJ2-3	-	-	TGTGCCAGCAGCATAAAGGGGGGGCACACAGATACGCAGTATTTT	CASSIKGGHTDTQYF
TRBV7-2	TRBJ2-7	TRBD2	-	TGTGCCAGCAGCGGAGCGGTAGCGGGGGGGCCCGCCGAGCAGTACTTC	CASSGAVAGGPAEQYF
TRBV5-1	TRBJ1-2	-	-	TGCGCCAGCAGCTTGTCCGGCGGCGGGTATGGCTACACCTTC	CASSLSGGGYGYTF
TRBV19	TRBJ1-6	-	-	TGTGCCAGTAGTATCGACCGGGGGAGGGATAATTCACCCCTCCACTTT	CASSIDRGRDNSPLHF